These T cell receptor beta chains were read from a single sample in a study of cytomegalovirus exposure and HLA in healthy donors. Only in-frame clones appear in the TCRdb table, and some are missing; sequencing was by immunoSEQ multiplex PCR. The sample carries around 90,000 clones, less than 70% recorded once. Sequenced sample: PBMCs. The source of these receptors is a human donor in good health. CDR3s include the opening cysteine and the closing phenylalanine or tryptophan. The D gene is left open where the match is weak. The size entry is marked missing in some rows and otherwise reads once, few, many or a size class.

TRBJ2-7 | - | TRBV11-3 | TRBD2 | CASSFVLAGGLYEQYF | TGTGCCAGCAGCTTCGTGTTGGCGGGGGGGCTATACGAGCAGTACTTC
TRBJ1-6 | - | TRBV30 | - | CAWSPPPAAYQRSLHF | TGTGCCTGGAGTCCCCCCCCGGCAGCATATCAGAGGTCCCTCCACTTT
TRBJ2-3 | - | TRBV7-9 | - | CASSWTQKSYTQYF | TGTGCCAGCAGCTGGACTCAAAAATCCTATACGCAGTATTTT
TRBJ1-1 | - | TRBV5-1 | TRBD1 | CASSLGGGAGGTEAFF | TGCGCCAGCAGCTTGGGAGGGGGCGCGGGAGGCACTGAAGCTTTCTTT
TRBJ2-1 | - | TRBV7-9 | TRBD2 | CASSSSGGSYNEQFF | TGTGCCAGCAGCTCCAGCGGGGGGTCCTACAATGAGCAGTTCTTC
TRBJ2-2 | - | TRBV9 | - | CASSVGSPNTGELFF | TGTGCCAGCAGCGTAGGGAGTCCTAACACCGGGGAGCTGTTTTTT
TRBJ2-7 | once | TRBV30 | TRBD1 | CAWSEGQAFSYEQYF | TGTGCCTGGAGTGAAGGACAGGCTTTCAGCTACGAGCAGTACTTC
TRBJ2-7 | - | TRBV9 | - | CASSRTSKRLIYEQYF | TGTGCCAGCAGCCGCACCAGCAAGCGTCTCATCTACGAGCAGTACTTC
TRBJ2-2 | - | TRBV4-3 | TRBD1 | CASSWYRGGTGELFF | TGCGCCAGCAGCTGGTACAGGGGTGGCACCGGGGAGCTGTTTTTT
TRBJ1-2 | - | TRBV5-1 | - | CASRSVVDYGYTF | TGCGCCAGCAGATCCGTTGTAGACTATGGCTACACCTTC
TRBJ1-2 | - | TRBV18 | TRBD1 | CASSGQGQIYGYTF | TGTGCCAGCTCAGGACAGGGACAAATTTATGGCTACACCTTC
TRBJ2-2 | - | TRBV4-3 | - | CASSQDVGGRSGELFF | TGCGCCAGCAGCCAAGACGTGGGGGGGCGAAGCGGGGAGCTGTTTTTT
TRBJ2-5 | few | TRBV6-1 | TRBD1 | CASRTDRGSGETQYF | TGTGCCAGCAGGACGGACAGGGGATCGGGAGAGACCCAGTACTTC
TRBJ2-4 | - | TRBV19 | - | CASSPYRERAKNIQYF | TGTGCCAGTAGTCCTTACAGGGAGAGGGCCAAAAACATTCAGTACTTC
TRBJ1-1 | - | TRBV29-1 | - | CSGKQGFSTEAFF | TGCAGCGGAAAACAGGGCTTTAGCACTGAAGCTTTCTTT